The rows below give T cell receptor beta chains drawn from one sample of a study of T cells in Graves' hyperthyroidism and ophthalmopathy. A single record per CDR3 protein comes from TCRdb applying MiXCR to the multiplex PCR reads. The sample has 250,000 to 350,000 distinct CDR3 sequences, around 20% seen once. Sequencing was done on a sample of blood. All receptors come from a man aged 25 to 40 with Graves' ophthalmopathy. The CDR3 runs from the conserved cysteine through the conserved F or W. The D gene is left open where the match is weak. Clone size is given for some rows only: seen once, a few or many times, or a class if the clone is expanded.

.	TRBV18	13	TRBJ1-2	.	TGTGCCAGCTCACAAGACAGACTCGAAGGCTACACCTTC	CASSQDRLEGYTF
.	TRBV30	13	TRBJ1-6	few	TGTGCCTGGAGTCTGGACGTCGATTCACCCCTCCACTTT	CAWSLDVDSPLHF
.	TRBV7-3	12	TRBJ2-2	.	TGTGCCAGCAGCTTAGAGTCCGGGGAGCTGTTTTTT	CASSLESGELFF
.	TRBV5-1	15	TRBJ1-4	few	TGCGCCAGCAGCTTGAGGTGGGAGGGAAATGAAAAACTGTTTTTT	CASSLRWEGNEKLFF
.	TRBV9	15	TRBJ2-2	few	TGTGCCAGCAGCGTAGGAGCGGGGAACACCGGGGAGCTGTTTTTT	CASSVGAGNTGELFF
TRBD2	TRBV30	14	TRBJ2-1	many	TGTGCCTGGAGTGGGGCTAGCGGGAGCAATGAGCAGTTCTTC	CAWSGASGSNEQFF
.	TRBV27	15	TRBJ1-2	few	TGTGCCAGCACCAAGGCTGTCGGGGGCGTCTATGGCTACACCTTC	CASTKAVGGVYGYTF
.	TRBV28	14	TRBJ2-5	few	TGTGCCAGCTGGGGGGGGCCCGTGGAAGAGACCCAGTACTTC	CASWGGPVEETQYF
TRBD2	TRBV12-3/TRBV12-4	15	TRBJ2-2	few	TGTGCCAGCAGACGAAGCGGGAGTCGTACCGGGGAGCTGTTTTTT	CASRRSGSRTGELFF
.	TRBV7-6	14	TRBJ2-7	few	TGTGCCAGCAGCTTAGGTCGGGGTTCCTACGAGCAGTACTTC	CASSLGRGSYEQYF
.	TRBV9	15	TRBJ2-1	few	TGTGCCAGCAGCGTAGGGCTAGTGGCCAACTATGAGCAGTTCTTC	CASSVGLVANYEQFF
.	TRBV24-1	13	TRBJ2-1	.	TGTGCCACCAGTGATTTAGCCGGGAGTGGGCAGTTCTTC	CATSDLAGSGQFF
TRBD2	TRBV19	14	TRBJ2-3	once	TGTGCCAGTAATTCTAGCGGGAGTGAAGATACGCAGTATTTT	CASNSSGSEDTQYF
.	TRBV6-7	16	TRBJ1-5	.	TGTGCCAGCAGTTACCTCGAAATATATAGCAATCAGCCCCAGCATTTT	CASSYLEIYSNQPQHF
.	TRBV5-1	15	TRBJ2-5	.	TGCGCCAGCCAATTGGTGGGGGGTCAGCAAGAGACCCAGTACTTC	CASQLVGGQQETQYF
.	TRBV20-1	11	TRBJ1-2	few	TGCAGTGCTAGAGACACCTATGGCTACACCTTC	CSARDTYGYTF
TRBD1	TRBV20-1	16	TRBJ2-1	.	TGCAGTGCGAAACCCTCCCGGACAGGTCCCTACAGTGGGCAGTTCTTC	CSAKPSRTGPYSGQFF
TRBD1	TRBV12-3/TRBV12-4	13	TRBJ2-3	.	TGTGCCAGCAGTTTGACAGGGTCGGATACGCAGTATTTT	CASSLTGSDTQYF
.	TRBV11-2	14	TRBJ1-2	few	TGTGCCAGCAGCTACATGCGGAATAACTATGGCTACACCTTC	CASSYMRNNYGYTF
TRBD2	TRBV9	16	TRBJ2-7	.	TGTGCCAGCAGCGCGGGCGTCGGGGGGGCGTTATACGAGCAGTACTTC	CASSAGVGGALYEQYF
.	TRBV12-3/TRBV12-4	15	TRBJ1-5	.	TGTGCCAGCAGTCCGACCGGGACAAGCAATCAGCCCCAGCATTTT	CASSPTGTSNQPQHF
TRBD2	TRBV5-1	16	TRBJ2-5	few	TGCGCCAGCAGTGCGTCTGGTGGAGCGGGATTGGAGACCCAGTACTTC	CASSASGGAGLETQYF
TRBD2	TRBV20-1	16	TRBJ2-4	few	TGCAGTGCTACCCGGGACTACTCGGGCGCCAAAAACATTCAGTACTTC	CSATRDYSGAKNIQYF
.	TRBV6-6	15	TRBJ2-1	many	TGTGCCAGCAGTTACTCGTCTAGCGCGTACAATGAGCAGTTCTTC	CASSYSSSAYNEQFF
.	TRBV20-1	16	TRBJ2-7	.	TGCAGTGCTAGAGGGTCACGGCGGGGCGGATCCTACGAGCAGTACTTC	CSARGSRRGGSYEQYF
TRBD2	TRBV5-1	15	TRBJ2-7	.	TGCGCCAGCAGCTTGGTGGCGGGAGGGATGTACGAGCAGTACTTC	CASSLVAGGMYEQYF
.	TRBV30	14	TRBJ1-5	.	TGTGCCTGGAGCAGCAGGGTGGGCAATCAGCCCCAGCATTTT	CAWSSRVGNQPQHF
TRBD1	TRBV10-3	15	TRBJ2-7	few	TGTGCCATCAGTGAGTCGGGACAGGGAAGCTACGAGCAGTACTTC	CAISESGQGSYEQYF
.	TRBV28	14	TRBJ1-5	few	TGTGCCAGCACCCCTGGGGGACCGAATCAGCCCCAGCATTTT	CASTPGGPNQPQHF
TRBD1	TRBV29-1	17	TRBJ1-1	.	TGCAGCGTTGTGGCCCTCCTCTCAGGACAGGGGGCGCCAGAAGCTTTCTTT	CSVVALLSGQGAPEAFF
.	TRBV13	11	TRBJ2-7	.	TGTGCCAGCAGCTCACGACGGGAGCAGTACTTC	CASSSRREQYF
.	TRBV11-3	13	TRBJ2-1	many	TGTGCCAGCAGCCCGGACGGGTACAATGAGCAGTTCTTC	CASSPDGYNEQFF
TRBD1	TRBV2	15	TRBJ2-7	.	TGTGCCACCAAGATAGAGGCAGGGGGACCCTACGAGCAGTACTTC	CATKIEAGGPYEQYF
TRBD2	TRBV20-1	15	TRBJ2-7	.	TGCAGTGCTAGAGCTCTGACTAGCGGGGGTTACGAGCAGTACTTC	CSARALTSGGYEQYF
TRBD1	TRBV19	14	TRBJ2-7	.	TGTGCCAGCCTTGCGGGACAGGGGGCCTACGAGCAGTACTTC	CASLAGQGAYEQYF
.	TRBV3-1	16	TRBJ2-1	few	TGTGCCAGCAGCCATGGGGGCTTCCCTTCCTACAATGAGCAGTTCTTC	CASSHGGFPSYNEQFF
.	TRBV5-1	18	TRBJ2-6	.	TGCGCCAGCAGCTTACTGACAGGACCCTACTCTGGGGCCAACGTCCTGACTTTC	CASSLLTGPYSGANVLTF
.	TRBV28	16	TRBJ1-1	many	TGTGCCAGCAGTCCGCGGCCTACAACCCTGTCCACTGAAGCTTTCTTT	CASSPRPTTLSTEAFF
.	TRBV29-1	15	TRBJ2-2	.	TGCAGCGTTGAATCCCGCCCGCGGGGCACCGGGGAGCTGTTTTTT	CSVESRPRGTGELFF
TRBD1	TRBV19	14	TRBJ2-7	.	TGTGCCAGTAGTGACAGGGCCGGCGGGTACGAGCAGTACTTC	CASSDRAGGYEQYF
.	TRBV7-2	13	TRBJ2-5	few	TGTGCCAGCGCCAACGGTCGGCGGGAGACCCAGTACTTC	CASANGRRETQYF
TRBD1	TRBV7-9	16	TRBJ2-3	.	TGTGCCAGCGTCCCCCAGGGGGTCTCGCTGGCGAGGTCGCAGTATTTT	CASVPQGVSLARSQYF
.	TRBV7-3	15	TRBJ2-1	.	TGTGCCAGCAGCCCCGTTGGGGGAACCTACAATGAGCAGTTCTTC	CASSPVGGTYNEQFF
.	TRBV12-3/TRBV12-4	12	TRBJ2-5	.	TGTGCCAGCAGCAAGGACCCGGAGACCCAGTACTTC	CASSKDPETQYF
.	TRBV30	13	TRBJ1-1	many	TGTGCCTGGAGTGTACAGGGGAACACTGAAGCTTTCTTT	CAWSVQGNTEAFF